The 29 T cell receptor beta chains in this list originate from one sample, sequenced in a study of T-cell memory formation after mild COVID-19. TCRdb called the 5' RACE reads again in MiXCR, with one record for every CDR3 protein. Among 300,000 or so distinct CDR3 sequences listed, about a sixth were seen once. Sequencing was done on a sample of PBMCs or a T cell subset sorted from them (not recorded which). These receptors all come from a man younger than 30 who had mild COVID-19 (a few samples of this study predate the infection). Cell type and time point are not known.

This rearrangement joins TRBV5-1 to TRBJ1-1; tentative D call: TRBD1 (6 bases). V lost 2 bases to trimming and J lost 1 base, with 12 bases between them. The V gene's germline CDR1 is SGHRS and CDR2 YFSETQ. This CDR3 comprises 15 residues. This chain's CDR3 is CASSFTGWGNTEAFF. CDR3 nucleotides: TGCGCCAGCAGCTTTACAGGGTGGGGGAACACTGAAGCTTTCTTT.

The genes are TRBV20-1 and TRBJ2-3, with D perhaps matching TRBD1 (6 bases). The CDR3 covers 13 residues. CDR1 and CDR2 (germline): DFQATT, SNEGSKA (reference sequence). Trimming removed 6 bases at V and 2 bases at J, with 12 bases between. The CDR3 is CSAQDSYTDTQYF. The CDR3 nucleotides are TGCAGTGCACAGGACAGTTACACAGATACGCAGTATTTT.

There are a few counts of this clonotype. This rearrangement joins TRBV6-1 to TRBJ2-4, with D possibly TRBD1 on 6 matching bases. Deletions cut 7 bases from V and 9 bases from J, with 28 bases between. The CDR3 runs to 17 residues. Germline V gene sequence: CDR1 MNHNS, CDR2 SASEGT. The CDR3 nucleotides read TGTGCCAGCAAATTGGGTCCACTACAGGGCCAGCTAGGCATTCAGTACTTC. Translating gives CASKLGPLQGQLGIQYF.

The sample holds a few counts of this clonotype. The CDR3 is CASSLRGPTYEQYF. The CDR3 DNA reads as TGTGCCAGCAGTTTGCGGGGCCCAACCTACGAGCAGTACTTC. This rearrangement joins TRBV28 to TRBJ2-7; D perhaps matches TRBD2 (6 bases). Germline V gives CDR1 MDHEN, CDR2 SYDVKM. Trimming took off 3 bases at V and 2 bases at J, with 11 bases between the two ends. The CDR3 runs 14 residues.

This rearrangement joins TRBV7-2 to TRBJ2-3, with 8 bases lining up with TRBD1. Germline V gene sequence: CDR1 SGHTA, CDR2 FQGNSA. This CDR3 is built from 13 residues. Unmatched junction bases numbered 0, after V lost 4 bases and J lost 3 bases. DNA of the CDR3: TGTGCCAGCAGCTGGACAGGGACAGATACGCAGTATTTT. Protein: CASSWTGTDTQYF.

In its sample, this clonotype was seen a few times. The chain employs TRBV19 and TRBJ1-5; tentatively, D is TRBD1 (6 bases). The germline gives CDR1 LNHDA, CDR2 SQIVND (reference sequence). V gave up 6 bases and J gave up 3 bases, with 15 bases separating them. The CDR3 length is 15 residues. The CDR3 is CASRKLDSINQPQHF. The CDR3 DNA reads as TGTGCCAGTAGAAAATTGGACAGTATCAATCAGCCCCAGCATTTT.

This clonotype came up a few times. The chain is built from TRBV12-3 or TRBV12-4 and TRBJ1-2; D may be TRBD1 (5 bases). The CDR3 extends over 13 amino acids. With 3 bases removed from V and 7 bases from J, the gap between germline ends came to 12 bases. CDR3 nucleotide sequence: TGTGCCAGCAGTTTTCCCGCAGGGTCTGGCTACACCTTC. Protein sequence: CASSFPAGSGYTF.

In its sample, this clonotype was seen a few times. V and J are TRBV29-1 and TRBJ1-2, with D unclear. Germline CDR1 and CDR2: SQVTM and ANQGSEA. The CDR3 covers 11 residues. Trimming removed 3 bases at V and 5 bases at J, with 7 bases between. The CDR3 nucleotides are TGCAGCGTTGATCCGGAATATGGCTACACCTTC. As protein: CSVDPEYGYTF.

This chain uses TRBV7-8 with TRBJ2-3; possible D gene TRBD2, 6 bases. The V and J ends lost 5 bases and 5 bases respectively, with 23 bases between them. Germline V gene data show CDR1 as SGHVS and CDR2 as FQNEAQ. The CDR3 contains 17 residues. The CDR3 reads CASSRRVEGPPGDTQYF. As DNA, the CDR3 is TGTGCCAGCAGCCGGAGGGTGGAGGGCCCGCCGGGAGATACGCAGTATTTT.

This clonotype has only a few counts. The chain joins TRBV6-5 to TRBJ1-1, with 10 bases fitting TRBD1. Germline V lookup: CDR1 MNHEY, CDR2 SVGAGI. The CDR3 runs 15 residues. Germline trimming cut 2 bases from V and 4 bases from J; bases unmatched to any gene: 4. CDR3 protein: CASSYRQGAPTEAFF. The CDR3 DNA sequence: TGTGCCAGCAGTTACCGACAGGGGGCGCCCACTGAAGCTTTCTTT.

The genes are TRBV9 and TRBJ2-3, with TRBD2 matching over 10 bases. Trimming at V came to 4 bases and at J to 3 bases, leaving 8 bases not matched to a gene. CDR1 and CDR2 from the germline V gene are SGDLS and YYNGEE. The CDR3 runs 16 residues. CDR3 nucleotides: TGTGCCAGCAGCCACTCTAGCGGGGGCCTGACAGATACGCAGTATTTT. It translates to CASSHSSGGLTDTQYF.

This chain joins TRBV20-1 and TRBJ2-3; D gene unclear. The V end was cut by 2 bases, the J end by 2 bases, with 17 bases between. Germline-derived CDR1 and CDR2 are DFQATT and SNEGSKA (reference sequence). This CDR3 has 16 residues. The CDR3, as DNA: TGCAGTGCTAGACTGCCGAATGCCCTCTCCACAGATACGCAGTATTTT. Translating gives CSARLPNALSTDTQYF.

The CDR3 is CASSLYNSPLHF. For the CDR3, the DNA is TGTGCCAGCAGTTTGTATAATTCACCCCTCCACTTT. The chain uses TRBV27 and TRBJ1-6; D not resolved. Deletions cut 3 bases from V and 4 bases from J, with 1 base between. This CDR3 is 12 amino acids long. The germline V gene has CDR1 MNHEY and CDR2 SMNVEV (reference sequence).

This clonotype was observed many times. The chain is built from TRBV5-1 and TRBJ2-4, with D possibly matching TRBD1 (5 bases). This CDR3 region has 16 residues. The germline CDR1 and CDR2 sequences are SGHRS and YFSETQ. V was cut by 0 bases and J by 1 base, with 11 bases left in between. This chain's CDR3 is CASSLVARAAKNIQYF. DNA for the CDR3: TGCGCCAGCAGCTTGGTGGCCAGGGCGGCCAAAAACATTCAGTACTTC.

Comment on this clonotype: Its ends do not fully match the called genes, so a read error is possible. The chain carries TRBV5-1 and TRBJ2-7; D unclear. Germline values: CDR1 SGHRS, CDR2 YFSETQ. The CDR3 has 14 amino acids. CDR3 residues: CASSLATPPYEQYF. CDR3 nucleotides: TGCGCCAGCAGTTTGGCGACTCCACCCTACGAGCAGTACTTC.

This clonotype was observed a handful of times. The chain uses TRBV7-2 and TRBJ1-2; a weak D match, TRBD1 (6 bases). Germline V gene sequence: CDR1 SGHTA, CDR2 FQGNSA. V lost 5 bases, J lost 4 bases, and 26 bases lay in between. This CDR3 region has 18 residues. The CDR3 here is CASSPIGGPGQIAYGYTF. DNA for the CDR3: TGTGCCAGCAGCCCAATAGGGGGGCCCGGACAAATCGCCTATGGCTACACCTTC. The complete variable domain, with remaining parts taken from reference TRBV7-2 and TRBJ1-2, reads GAGVSQSPSNKVTEKGKDVELRCDPISGHTALYWYRQSLGQGLEFLIYFQGNSAPDKSGLPSDRFSAERTGGSVSTLTIQRTQQEDSAVYLCASSPIGGPGQIAYGYTFGSGTRLTVV.

The chain recombines TRBV18 with TRBJ1-6; D is undetermined. The CDR3 length is 15 residues. The V gene's germline CDR1 is KGHSH and CDR2 LQKENI. Trimming took off 6 bases at V and 7 bases at J, with 16 bases between the two ends. CDR3 in amino acids: CASSTDGYGNSPLHF. The CDR3 coding sequence is TGTGCCAGCTCTACGGACGGCTACGGGAATTCACCCCTCCACTTT.

This chain joins TRBV7-9 and TRBJ1-1; D gene unclear. V was clipped by 2 bases and J by 1 base, with 14 bases between them. The germline CDR1 and CDR2 sequences are SEHNR and FQNEAQ (reference sequence). The CDR3 totals 16 residues. The CDR3, as DNA: TGTGCCAGCAGCTTAACCCCGGACGAGAGGAACACTGAAGCTTTCTTT. Its protein product is CASSLTPDERNTEAFF.

The sample holds a few counts of this clonotype. The chain combines TRBV6-1 with TRBJ2-1; D is uncertain. V lost 7 bases and J 0 bases, leaving 13 bases between the germline ends. Germline CDR1 MNHNS, CDR2 SASEGT. The CDR3 totals 15 residues. CDR3 sequence: CASNSAVSSYNEQFF. CDR3 DNA: TGTGCCAGCAATTCCGCGGTCAGCTCCTACAATGAGCAGTTCTTC.

This clonotype was found a few times. The genes are TRBV2 and TRBJ1-2; D not certain. Germline lookup yields CDR1 SNHLY and CDR2 FYNNEI. The CDR3 sequence is 13 residues long. The V and J ends lost 3 bases and 8 bases respectively, with 13 bases between them. The CDR3 nucleotides read TGTGCCAGCAGTGAGAACCTAGGCTTCGGCTACACCTTC. Amino acid sequence: CASSENLGFGYTF.

This clonotype was observed many times. J is TRBJ1-2 and V is TRBV5-1; D is uncertain. The germline V gene has CDR1 SGHRS and CDR2 YFSETQ. V was cut by 4 bases and J by 0 bases, with 16 bases left in between. CDR3 length: 16 residues. CDR3 in amino acids: CASSDIPGDPNYGYTF. In DNA, the CDR3 is TGCGCCAGCAGCGACATCCCAGGAGACCCTAACTATGGCTACACCTTC.

The V call is TRBV5-1, the J call TRBJ2-2; 8 nucleotides agree with TRBD1. The CDR3 covers 15 residues. Trimming at V came to 4 bases and at J to 4 bases, leaving 6 bases not matched to a gene. Germline CDR1 reads SGHRS; CDR2 reads YFSETQ. For the CDR3, the DNA is TGCGCCAGCAGCACCGGGACAGGCCCCACCGGGGAGCTGTTTTTT. It yields the protein CASSTGTGPTGELFF.

This chain's CDR3 is CASSASGGVGEQFF. The CDR3 region has the DNA TGCGCCAGCAGTGCTAGCGGGGGAGTCGGTGAGCAGTTCTTC. The chain couples TRBV10-1 to TRBJ2-1, with 10 nucleotides matching TRBD2. CDR3 length: 14 residues. After removal of 4 bases from V and 9 bases from J, the junction contained 6 bases not matched to a gene. CDR1 WNHNN and CDR2 SYGVQD come from the germline V gene (reference sequence).

The sample holds a few counts of this clonotype. The DNA of the CDR3 is TGTGCCAGCAGTTTATCTACAGGTGGGGCCAAAAACATTCAGTACTTC. Translated, it gives CASSLSTGGAKNIQYF. J is TRBJ2-4 and V is TRBV27; the D gene is possibly TRBD1 (5 bases). Germline V gives CDR1 MNHEY, CDR2 SMNVEV (reference sequence). The CDR3 totals 16 residues. Trimming left V 0 bases short and J 1 base short, with 10 bases between.

In this sample, this clonotype turned up a few times. The rearrangement links TRBV7-2 to TRBJ1-1; 8 positions agree with TRBD1. Germline V gene lookup returns CDR1 SGHTA and CDR2 FQGNSA. The CDR3 runs 14 residues. With V trimmed by 5 bases and J by 8 bases, 10 bases remained unmatched. The CDR3 spells CASSPKTGAIEAFF. Here the CDR3 DNA reads TGTGCCAGCAGCCCGAAGACAGGGGCAATAGAAGCTTTCTTT.

This clonotype was seen many times. The chain employs TRBV5-6 and TRBJ2-7; D assignment may be TRBD1 or TRBD2 (5 bases each). The germline V gene encodes CDR1 SGHDT and CDR2 YYEEEE. The V end was cut by 4 bases, the J end by 4 bases, with 21 bases between. The CDR3 is 16 residues long. The CDR3 region is CASSTGTDVFSYEQYF. As DNA, the CDR3 is TGTGCCAGCAGCACCGGGACCGACGTGTTTTCGTACGAGCAGTACTTC.

This clonotype was seen a few times. J is TRBJ1-5 and V is TRBV29-1; D call uncertain. The CDR3 contains 12 residues. Germline CDR1 is SQVTM and CDR2 is ANQGSEA. The ends were cut back, 8 bases at V and 7 bases at J, with 15 bases in the middle. CDR3: CSTGDVGQPQHF. The CDR3 bases are TGCAGCACCGGGGATGTTGGGCAGCCCCAGCATTTT. Drawing the rest from reference TRBV29-1 and TRBJ1-5, the complete variable domain is SAVISQKPSRDICQRGTSLTIQCQVDSQVTMMFWYRQQPGQSLTLIATANQGSEATYESGFVIDKFPISRPNLTFSTLTVSNMSPEDSSIYLCSTGDVGQPQHFGDGTRLSIL.

This clonotype came up many times. V usage is TRBV7-9 and J usage is TRBJ2-1; 7 bases agree with TRBD1. Trimming took 1 base from V and 1 from J; bases not matched to a gene: 1. CDR3 size: 15 residues. From germline, CDR1 is SEHNR and CDR2 FQNEAQ (reference sequence). The CDR3 is CASSLVQGSYNEQFF. CDR3 DNA sequence: TGTGCCAGCAGCTTAGTACAGGGGTCCTACAATGAGCAGTTCTTC.

V usage is TRBV7-9 and J usage is TRBJ1-5; 7 positions agree with TRBD1. The CDR3 is 14 amino acids. The V and J ends lost 4 bases and 5 bases, in that order; junction bases with no gene match: 5. Germline CDR1 SEHNR, CDR2 FQNEAQ (reference sequence). The CDR3 coding sequence is TGTGCCAGCAGCTCAGGGGGAAGAGATCAGCCCCAGCATTTT. Its translation is CASSSGGRDQPQHF.